The T cell receptor (beta chain) under discussion was sequenced for a study of OX40 agonist ivuxolimab in advanced cancers. V lost 8 bases and J lost 4, with 11 bases in between. Germline V CDR1 and CDR2: SGHVS, FQNEAQ. The CDR3 covers 13 residues. Only one count was recorded for this clone. TCRdb's table, derived via immunoSEQ multiplex PCR, lists solely in-frame clones and lacks some. The table shows roughly 67,000 clones, with about 92% occurring only once. The source was CD4+ or CD8+ T cells sorted from blood, collected in a trial of the OX40 agonist ivuxolimab. The clonotype comes from an adult with an advanced solid tumor such as melanoma, head and neck, liver or kidney cancer. This chain uses TRBV7-8 with TRBJ2-2; maybe TRBD2 (6 bases). CDR3 loop: CASPGSSTGELFF. For the CDR3, the DNA is TGTGCCAGCCCCGGGAGCTCCACCGGGGAGCTGTTTTTT.